These 20 T cell receptor beta chains originate from one sample sequenced in a study of blood T cell repertoires in COVID-19 (dated by TCRdb to about 2020). Library construction relied on the immunoSEQ multiplex PCR assay. Drawn from immuneACCESS, this table holds only the in-frame rearrangements with V and J called that TCRdb kept. Clones are partly lost; checked studies trace under half to an unresolved V gene and leave the rest unexplained. The sample contains around 450,000 clones, approximately 86% of them found a single time. The ten largest clones capture roughly 0.72% of the sample. Sequencing was carried out using PBMCs or T cells enriched from blood (not recorded which). Source of these receptors: a woman under 30 who had recovered from COVID-19.

J is TRBJ2-7 and V is TRBV6-5; D possibly corresponds to TRBD1 (6 bases). The CDR3 contains 15 residues. Deletions cut 7 bases from V and 0 bases from J, with 16 bases between. Germline assignment: CDR1 MNHEY and CDR2 SVGAGI. The CDR3 region has the DNA TGTGCCAGCACCACACAGGGCCAAAGCTCCTACGAGCAGTACTTC. Encoded protein: CASTTQGQSSYEQYF.

V gene TRBV5-1 combines with J gene TRBJ1-2; D might be TRBD1 (5 bases). Per the germline V gene, CDR1 is SGHRS and CDR2 is YFSETQ. Between the trimmed V and J ends, which lost 3 bases and 3 bases, there was a span of 9 bases. The CDR3 sequence is 13 residues long. The CDR3 DNA is TGCGCCAGCAGCTCAGGAGGGGACTATGGCTACACCTTC. Translation gives CASSSGGDYGYTF.

The gene calls are TRBV2 and TRBJ2-1; TRBD1 is a possible D gene (5 bases). V lost 6 bases and J 5 bases, leaving 14 bases between the germline ends. The CDR3 runs to 14 residues. Per germline, CDR1 SNHLY and CDR2 FYNNEI. The chain's CDR3 is CASSPATGDNEQFF. The CDR3 DNA is TGTGCCAGCAGCCCGGCAACAGGAGACAATGAGCAGTTCTTC.

The chain links TRBV7-3 to TRBJ2-1, with a weak D call TRBD2 (6 bases). Germline assignment: CDR1 SGHTA and CDR2 FQGTGA. The CDR3 sequence is 14 residues long. V was shortened by 3 bases and J by 4 bases, with 10 bases between the two germline ends. The CDR3 DNA sequence: TGTGCCAGCAGCTTTGGGGGGAAATACAATGAGCAGTTCTTC. This encodes CASSFGGKYNEQFF.

The chain carries TRBV7-8 and TRBJ1-4, with TRBD1 matching over 7 bases. Germline values: CDR1 SGHVS, CDR2 FQNEAQ. Trimming took 2 bases from V and 6 from J; bases not matched to a gene: 9. The length of the CDR3 is 16 residues. The CDR3 nucleotides read TGTGCCAGCAGCTTAAATAGACAGGGTTGGGATGAAAAACTGTTTTTT. Translating gives CASSLNRQGWDEKLFF.

The gene calls are TRBV30 and TRBJ2-5; D gene uncertain. Germline V gene data show CDR1 as GTSNPN and CDR2 as SVGIG (reference sequence). V was cut by 1 base and J by 2 bases, with 5 bases left in between. This CDR3 has 12 residues. The CDR3 DNA sequence: TGTGCCTGGAGTGGGCTGCAAGAGACCCAGTACTTC. Protein sequence: CAWSGLQETQYF.

This chain uses TRBV29-1 with TRBJ2-4; TRBD1 is a possible D gene (6 bases). The length of the CDR3 is 12 residues. Germline lookup yields CDR1 SQVTM and CDR2 ANQGSEA. V was cut by 4 bases and J by 8 bases, with 12 bases left in between. The DNA for the CDR3 is TGCAGCGTTGGCAGGGGTGGTGACATTCAGTACTTC. Translation gives CSVGRGGDIQYF.

This clone was observed once. This chain joins TRBV5-1 and TRBJ2-7; 9 nucleotides align to TRBD2. Per the germline V gene, CDR1 is SGHRS and CDR2 is YFSETQ. The CDR3 is 16 residues long. The J segment lost 0 bases and the V segment lost 0 bases, leaving 4 bases of the junction unmatched. The CDR3 nucleotides read TGCGCCAGCAGCTTGGGGACTAGCGTCACCTCCTACGAGCAGTACTTC. Translating gives CASSLGTSVTSYEQYF.

This chain connects TRBV11-3 to TRBJ2-2; D gene uncertain. V was pared by 2 bases and J by 5 bases, with 9 bases between. The CDR3 covers 14 residues. CDR1 and CDR2 (germline): SGHNT, YENEEA. This chain's CDR3 is CASSLQTGTGELFF. The CDR3 region has the DNA TGTGCCAGCAGCTTACAGACTGGTACCGGGGAGCTGTTTTTT.

This sequence joins TRBV5-6 and TRBJ1-2; perhaps TRBD1 as D (5 bases). V was shortened by 2 bases and J by 5 bases, with 19 bases between the two germline ends. The CDR3 runs 16 residues. In germline, CDR1 is SGHDT, CDR2 YYEEEE. The CDR3 bases are TGTGCCAGCAGCTTCAGATCCGACCAGGGAGGATATGGCTACACCTTC. Protein product: CASSFRSDQGGYGYTF.

The chain is built from TRBV10-1 and TRBJ2-1; D may be TRBD2 (6 bases). The CDR3 has 12 residues. Trimming took 6 bases from V and 8 from J, leaving 11 bases between them. Germline loops: CDR1 WNHNN, CDR2 SYGVQD (reference sequence). CDR3 amino acids: CASRGSGDEQFF. CDR3 sequence (DNA): TGCGCCAGCAGGGGTAGCGGCGATGAGCAGTTCTTC.

Only one count was recorded for this clone. V usage is TRBV25-1 and J usage is TRBJ1-2, with D perhaps matching TRBD1 (6 bases). Germline V gene lookup returns CDR1 MGHDK and CDR2 SYGVNS. Between the trimmed V and J ends, which lost 4 bases and 8 bases, there was a span of 20 bases. The CDR3 is 15 amino acids. The CDR3, as DNA: TGTGCCAGCAGTGGGCCCCTAGTGGGGGCCGGGGGCTACACCTTC. Encoded protein: CASSGPLVGAGGYTF.

The chain couples TRBV6-2 or TRBV6-3 to TRBJ2-7; 7 bases are shared with TRBD2. The germline V gene encodes CDR1 MNHEY and CDR2 SVGEGT. The CDR3 length is 13 residues. V shed 3 bases, J shed 7 bases, and the junction held 6 bases outside the gene matches. CDR3 region: CASSYNRAGEQYF. CDR3 coding DNA: TGTGCCAGCAGTTATAACAGAGCGGGGGAGCAGTACTTC.

The chain recombines TRBV13 with TRBJ2-2, with TRBD2 matching 7 bases. Trimming removed 4 bases from V and 9 bases from J; junction bases left unmatched: 5. The CDR3 length is 13 residues. Germline assignment: CDR1 PRHDT and CDR2 FYEKMQ (reference sequence). Here the CDR3 DNA reads TGTGCCAGCAGCTATCCAGCGGGAAGGGAGCTGTTTTTT. Protein: CASSYPAGRELFF.

V usage is TRBV11-3 and J usage is TRBJ2-2, with D possibly being TRBD2 (6 bases). Between the trimmed V and J ends, which lost 5 bases and 3 bases, there was a span of 22 bases. The CDR3 covers 18 residues. Germline V CDR1 and CDR2: SGHNT, YENEEA. Here the CDR3 reads CASSPLGAIGGYTGELFF. The CDR3 bases are TGTGCCAGCAGCCCCCTCGGGGCTATCGGGGGATACACCGGGGAGCTGTTTTTT.

The chain employs TRBV5-1 and TRBJ1-2; 7 positions match TRBD1. In germline, CDR1 is SGHRS, CDR2 YFSETQ. This CDR3 is 13 amino acids long. Trimming at V came to 4 bases and at J to 8 bases, leaving 8 bases not matched to a gene. CDR3 amino acids: CASSQGERDGYTF. DNA of the CDR3: TGCGCCAGCAGCCAGGGGGAAAGGGACGGCTACACCTTC.

The chain links TRBV2 to TRBJ2-7; 10 nucleotides align to TRBD1. The CDR3 totals 18 residues. With V trimmed by 3 bases and J by 2 bases, 13 bases remained unmatched. Germline CDR1 is SNHLY and CDR2 is FYNNEI. For the CDR3, the DNA is TGTGCCAGCAGTGACGCGTCCGGGCGGGACAGGGGCACCTACGAGCAGTACTTC. Translated: CASSDASGRDRGTYEQYF.

The chain recombines TRBV2 with TRBJ2-7; D is uncertain. Germline V gene sequence: CDR1 SNHLY, CDR2 FYNNEI. V shed 7 bases and J shed 4 bases, with 14 bases lying between them. This CDR3 region has 13 residues. CDR3 sequence: CASTLLRIYEQYF. The CDR3 DNA reads as TGTGCCAGCACGCTGTTGCGAATATACGAGCAGTACTTC. The whole variable domain, filled in from reference TRBV2 and TRBJ2-7, reads EPEVTQTPSHQVTQMGQEVILRCVPISNHLYFYWYRQILGQKVEFLVSFYNNEISEKSEIFDDQFSVERPDGSNFTLKIRSTKLEDSAMYFCASTLLRIYEQYFGPGTRLTVT.

CDR3 amino acids: CASSLHRGETQYF. The CDR3 DNA is TGTGCCAGCAGCCTACACCGGGGAGAGACCCAGTACTTC. This chain connects TRBV11-2 to TRBJ2-5, with D perhaps matching TRBD2 (5 bases). CDR1 and CDR2 (germline): SGHAT, FQNNGV. Trimming took off 5 bases at V and 4 bases at J, with 11 bases between the two ends. CDR3 size: 13 residues. Supplemented by reference TRBV11-2 and TRBJ2-5, the full variable domain reads EAGVAQSPRYKIIEKRQSVAFWCNPISGHATLYWYQQILGQGPKLLIQFQNNGVVDDSQLPKDRFSAERLKGVDSTLKIQPAKLEDSAVYLCASSLHRGETQYFGPGTRLLVL.

The chain recombines TRBV18 with TRBJ2-3; D is undetermined. Per the germline V gene, CDR1 is KGHSH and CDR2 is LQKENI. Trimming took 2 bases from V and 0 from J, leaving 9 bases between them. CDR3 length equals 15 residues. The CDR3 coding sequence is TGTGCCAGCTCACCAGGGTCAGGTAGCACAGATACGCAGTATTTT. Amino acid sequence: CASSPGSGSTDTQYF.